Below, 23 T cell receptor beta chains from the same sample are listed, as sequenced in a study of response to subunit inactivated influenza vaccine. TCRdb called the RT-PCR reads again in MiXCR, with one record for every CDR3 protein. The table records over 750,000 distinct CDR3 sequences, around 20% of them present only once. Sequenced material: PBMCs from blood, taken approximately 5 days after vaccination. The receptors derive from a man aged 50-59 years who received an inactivated influenza vaccine.

This clonotype was seen many times. This chain uses TRBV6-2 or TRBV6-3 with TRBJ1-5; 7 positions agree with TRBD1. Looked up from germline, CDR1 is MNHEY and CDR2 is SVGEGT. Trimming cost V 3 bases and J 2 bases; bases outside gene matches: 4. The CDR3 totals 15 residues. Here the CDR3 reads CASSYIGQGNQPQHF. The CDR3 nucleotides are TGTGCCAGCAGTTATATTGGACAGGGCAATCAGCCCCAGCATTTT.

This clonotype was counted between two and nine times. The rearrangement links TRBV12-3 or TRBV12-4 to TRBJ1-5; unclear D gene. Trimming took off 1 base at V and 6 bases at J, with 7 bases between the two ends. The CDR3 is 13 amino acids. CDR3 amino acids: CASSLGGIQPQHF. The CDR3 DNA is TGTGCCAGCAGTTTAGGAGGCATTCAGCCCCAGCATTTT.

This chain joins TRBV7-9 and TRBJ2-7; no clear D. The CDR3 runs 13 residues. Germline CDR1 reads SEHNR; CDR2 reads FQNEAQ (reference sequence). With 8 bases removed from V and 0 bases from J, the gap between germline ends came to 11 bases. DNA of the CDR3: TGTGCCAGCGGCCAAGGGAACTCCTACGAGCAGTACTTC. The encoded protein is CASGQGNSYEQYF.

This clonotype was observed a handful of times. The genes are TRBV12-3 or TRBV12-4 and TRBJ1-1; D call uncertain. V was trimmed by 4 bases and J by 3 bases, leaving 9 bases between them. The CDR3 consists of 13 residues. The CDR3 protein is CASSSGPYTEAFF. The CDR3 region has the DNA TGTGCCAGCAGTTCCGGGCCCTACACTGAAGCTTTCTTT.

The J gene is TRBJ1-3, the V gene TRBV5-1; the D is unclear. V lost 0 bases and J lost 2, with 9 bases in between. There are 15 residues in the CDR3. Germline V gene lookup returns CDR1 SGHRS and CDR2 YFSETQ. CDR3 in amino acids: CASSLGHTTGNTIYF. As DNA, the CDR3 is TGCGCCAGCAGCTTGGGGCATACCACTGGAAACACCATATATTTT.

The V call is TRBV5-1, the J call TRBJ2-7; D is unresolved. V gave up 2 bases and J gave up 5 bases, with 11 bases separating them. Germline-derived CDR1 and CDR2 are SGHRS and YFSETQ. The CDR3 contains 13 residues. The CDR3 loop is CASSFRTVHEQYF. The DNA of the CDR3 is TGCGCCAGCAGCTTTCGGACCGTGCACGAGCAGTACTTC. The entire variable domain, with the rest obtained from reference TRBV5-1 and TRBJ2-7, is as follows: KAGVTQTPRYLIKTRGQQVTLSCSPISGHRSVSWYQQTPGQGLQFLFEYFSETQRNKGNFPGRFSGRQFSNSRSEMNVSTLELGDSALYLCASSFRTVHEQYFGPGTRLTVT.

This clonotype appeared many times. The chain recombines TRBV2 with TRBJ2-1, with TRBD2 identical over 9 bases. V lost 4 bases and J lost 3; bases outside the gene matches: 4. Germline V gives CDR1 SNHLY, CDR2 FYNNEI. The CDR3 is 15 residues long. CDR3 region: CASSAQTSGYNEQFF. The CDR3 DNA sequence: TGTGCCAGCAGTGCCCAGACTAGCGGCTACAATGAGCAGTTCTTC.

The chain links TRBV20-1 to TRBJ1-1; 8 nucleotides agree with TRBD1. The CDR3 is 15 amino acids. Germline CDR1 and CDR2: DFQATT and SNEGSKA (reference sequence). V lost 4 bases and J lost 0; bases outside the gene matches: 7. The CDR3 is CSAKGQATVNTEAFF. The CDR3 region has the DNA TGCAGTGCTAAGGGACAGGCAACCGTGAACACTGAAGCTTTCTTT.

This clonotype turned up a few times. The chain carries TRBV29-1 and TRBJ2-4; 8 bases agree with TRBD2. This CDR3 has 13 residues. The germline V gene encodes CDR1 SQVTM and CDR2 ANQGSEA. V lost 2 bases and J lost 7; bases outside the gene matches: 4. The CDR3 DNA reads TGCAGCGTTGAAAGCGGGAGTAGGAACATTCAGTACTTC. As protein: CSVESGSRNIQYF.

The chain is built from TRBV12-3 or TRBV12-4 and TRBJ2-1; the match to TRBD2 covers 10 bases. The CDR3 spans 15 residues. V was pared by 6 bases and J by 0 bases, with 2 bases of the junction left unmatched. The CDR3 DNA reads TGTGCCAGCAGCCAGCGGGAGGGCTCCTACAATGAGCAGTTCTTC. Protein: CASSQREGSYNEQFF.

This clonotype was counted only a few times. V is TRBV20-1 and J is TRBJ2-3; D is unclear. Germline CDR1 reads DFQATT; CDR2 reads SNEGSKA (reference sequence). Trimming took 2 bases from V and 5 from J, leaving 11 bases between them. The CDR3 length is 13 residues. The CDR3 loop reads CSARISLGDTQYF. The CDR3 DNA reads as TGCAGTGCTAGAATTTCCCTCGGAGATACGCAGTATTTT.

The chain is built from TRBV20-1 and TRBJ2-6; 8 bases are a match to TRBD1. Per germline, CDR1 DFQATT and CDR2 SNEGSKA (reference sequence). Unmatched junction bases numbered 9, after V lost 2 bases and J lost 0 bases. CDR3 size: 18 residues. This CDR3 reads CSARISGGRGSGANVLTF. CDR3 in DNA: TGCAGTGCTAGAATCTCAGGGGGCCGGGGCTCTGGGGCCAACGTCCTGACTTTC.

The chain employs TRBV30 and TRBJ1-4, with TRBD1 identical over 8 bases. The CDR3 is 14 residues long. The V and J ends lost 4 bases and 6 bases, in that order; junction bases with no gene match: 7. Germline V gene lookup returns CDR1 GTSNPN and CDR2 SVGIG (reference sequence). The CDR3 DNA follows: TGTGCCTGGAACAGGGGGGGGCTAGATGAAAAACTGTTTTTT. Encoded protein: CAWNRGGLDEKLFF.

V gene TRBV4-2 combines with J gene TRBJ2-2; TRBD1 aligns across 11 bases. This CDR3 has 15 residues. J was trimmed by 6 bases and V by 4 bases; bases with no gene match: 4. Germline values: CDR1 LGHNA, CDR2 YNFKEQ. The CDR3 spells CASSRPGQGAGELFF. CDR3 bases: TGTGCCAGCAGCCGTCCGGGACAGGGGGCCGGGGAGCTGTTTTTT.

V and J are TRBV24-1 and TRBJ2-7; 9 bases align to TRBD1. This CDR3 has 14 residues. The germline V gene has CDR1 KGHDR and CDR2 SFDVKD. The J segment lost 7 bases and the V segment lost 4 bases, leaving 7 bases of the junction unmatched. In DNA, the CDR3 is TGTGCCACCAGTGAAGCACAGGGGGCCGGGGAGCAGTACTTC. Its protein is CATSEAQGAGEQYF.

A few counts support this clonotype. The genes are TRBV5-5 and TRBJ2-3, with no clear D. The CDR3 is made up of 14 amino acids. Germline CDR1 and CDR2: SGHKS and YYEKEE (reference sequence). Trimming cost V 0 bases and J 1 base, with 6 bases left between them. DNA for the CDR3: TGTGCCAGCAGCTTGGAATTAGGCACAGATACGCAGTATTTT. Protein product: CASSLELGTDTQYF.

This clonotype was seen a handful of times. The chain links TRBV7-9 to TRBJ1-6; D is perhaps TRBD1 (5 bases). The CDR3 runs to 13 residues. V lost 5 bases to trimming and J lost 7 bases, with 9 bases between them. Germline-derived CDR1 and CDR2 are SEHNR and FQNEAQ (reference sequence). CDR3 bases: TGTGCCAGCAGCACGACAGAGAATTCACCCCTCCACTTT. Protein sequence: CASSTTENSPLHF.

This clonotype was picked up a small number of times. The chain recombines TRBV2 with TRBJ1-1; TRBD1 aligns across 10 bases. V shed 6 bases and J 2 bases; nucleotides not matched to a gene: 3. CDR3 length equals 14 residues. Germline V gene sequence: CDR1 SNHLY, CDR2 FYNNEI. CDR3 region: CASSGQGVNTEAFF. In nucleotides, the CDR3 is TGTGCCAGCAGCGGACAGGGGGTTAACACTGAAGCTTTCTTT.

This chain links TRBV5-1 with TRBJ2-6; D remains unclear. The CDR3 has 16 amino acids. Germline-derived CDR1 and CDR2 are SGHRS and YFSETQ. Trimming removed 2 bases from V and 4 bases from J, with 13 bases in between. The CDR3 bases are TGCGCCAGCAGCTTCAGCCCCTCTTCGGGGGCCAACGTCCTGACTTTC. This codes for CASSFSPSSGANVLTF. The entire variable domain, with the rest obtained from reference TRBV5-1 and TRBJ2-6, is as follows: KAGVTQTPRYLIKTRGQQVTLSCSPISGHRSVSWYQQTPGQGLQFLFEYFSETQRNKGNFPGRFSGRQFSNSRSEMNVSTLELGDSALYLCASSFSPSSGANVLTFGAGSRLTVL.

The CDR3 DNA reads as TGTGCCATCAGTGATCACAAGAGCTCCTACGAGCAGTACTTC. It codes for CAISDHKSSYEQYF. The chain has TRBV10-3 and TRBJ2-7; D call uncertain. V lost 3 bases to trimming and J lost 0 bases, with 9 bases between them. From germline, CDR1 is ENHRY and CDR2 SYGVKD. There are 14 residues in the CDR3.

This clonotype was found a few times. The rearrangement joins TRBV6-5 to TRBJ2-1; no clear D. This CDR3 comprises 14 residues. The V and J ends lost 2 bases and 2 bases respectively, with 7 bases between them. From germline, CDR1 is MNHEY and CDR2 SVGAGI. The CDR3 spells CASSYRNTYNEQFF. The CDR3 region has the DNA TGTGCCAGCAGTTACAGGAATACCTACAATGAGCAGTTCTTC.

The gene calls are TRBV7-6 and TRBJ1-2; tentative D call: TRBD1 (6 bases). Trimming took off 3 bases at V and 8 bases at J, with 19 bases between the two ends. CDR1 is SGHVS, CDR2 FNYEAQ, per germline. CDR3 length: 15 amino acids. The DNA of the CDR3 is TGTGCCAGCAGCTTGTCTCTCTGGGGGGGCGACGGCTACACCTTC. Amino acids: CASSLSLWGGDGYTF.

This chain connects TRBV7-2 to TRBJ2-1; D perhaps matches TRBD2 (5 bases). The CDR3 extends over 16 amino acids. CDR1 SGHTA and CDR2 FQGNSA come from the germline V gene. Trimming shortened V by 4 bases and J by 0 bases, and 13 bases separated the two germline ends. The CDR3 region is CASSWKLGASYNEQFF. In nucleotides, the CDR3 is TGTGCCAGCAGCTGGAAACTAGGTGCCTCCTACAATGAGCAGTTCTTC.